This T cell receptor beta chain was sequenced during a study of Ad26.COV2.S vaccination and SARS-CoV-2 variants. Study background: Participant was drawn from the COV1001 Ad26.COV2.S trial arm. Administration of Ad26.COV2.S was intramuscular, either once or twice 56 days apart. Study results and limitations: Substantial breadth was reportedly displayed by spike-specific CD8+ and CD4+ T cell responses after vaccination.

A remark on this clone: Its target is not known.

Clones were read by immunoSEQ multiplex PCR, and TCRdb kept only the in-frame ones, dropping some. Of just over 350,000 clones listed, roughly 84% are singletons. Treatment denoted: about 20 received Ad26.COV2.S at low or high dose, single or two shots; roughly five received placebo; per-sample allocation not given. The samples date from day 63 after the first vaccine or placebo injection. Trimming took 7 bases from V and 7 from J, leaving 11 bases between them. CDR3 length: 12 amino acids. The rearrangement uses TRBV12-3 or TRBV12-4 and TRBJ1-5, with unresolved D. This clonotype was sampled from a person aged 18 to 59 who received the Ad26.COV2.S COVID-19 vaccine or a placebo. The sample here was peripheral blood, taken in a trial of Ad26.COV2.S vaccine versus placebo. CDR3 sequence reads: CASKNGLQPQHF. The CDR3 DNA reads TGTGCCAGCAAGAATGGACTCCAGCCCCAGCATTTT.